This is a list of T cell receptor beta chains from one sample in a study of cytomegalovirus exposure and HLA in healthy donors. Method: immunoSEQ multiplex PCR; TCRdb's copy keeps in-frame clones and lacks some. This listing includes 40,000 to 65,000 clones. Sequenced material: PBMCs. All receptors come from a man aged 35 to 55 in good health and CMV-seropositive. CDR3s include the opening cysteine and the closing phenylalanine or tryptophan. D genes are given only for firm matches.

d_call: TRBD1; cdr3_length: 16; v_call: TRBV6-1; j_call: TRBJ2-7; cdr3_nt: TGTGCCAGCAGTGAAGGACAGGGGAAAGGTTCCTACGAGCAGTACTTC; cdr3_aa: CASSEGQGKGSYEQYF
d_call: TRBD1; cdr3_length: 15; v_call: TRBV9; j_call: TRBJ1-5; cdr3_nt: TGTGCCAGCAGCTCAGAGGGGGCAGGCAATCAGCCCCAGCATTTT; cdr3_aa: CASSSEGAGNQPQHF
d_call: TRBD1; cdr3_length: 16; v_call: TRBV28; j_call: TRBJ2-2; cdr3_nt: TGTGCCAGCAGCCTCAGAGGGGGCTTCGGCACCGGGGAGCTGTTTTTT; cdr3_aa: CASSLRGGFGTGELFF
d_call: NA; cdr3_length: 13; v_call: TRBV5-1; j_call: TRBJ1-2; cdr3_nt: TGCGCCAGCAGCTTCCTGACTGACTATGGCTACACCTTC; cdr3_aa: CASSFLTDYGYTF
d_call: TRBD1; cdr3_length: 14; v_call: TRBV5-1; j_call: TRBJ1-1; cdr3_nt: TGCGCCAGCAGCTTCCGGGACAGGAACACTGAAGCTTTCTTT; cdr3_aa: CASSFRDRNTEAFF
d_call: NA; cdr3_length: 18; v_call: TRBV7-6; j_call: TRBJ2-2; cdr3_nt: TGTGCCAGCAGCTTAGCTGGGGGAGCGGGCCCTAACACCGGGGAGCTGTTTTTT; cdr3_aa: CASSLAGGAGPNTGELFF
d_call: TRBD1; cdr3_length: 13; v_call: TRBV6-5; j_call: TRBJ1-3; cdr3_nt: TGTGCCAGCAGTCTGGACAGGGGAAACACCATATATTTT; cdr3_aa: CASSLDRGNTIYF
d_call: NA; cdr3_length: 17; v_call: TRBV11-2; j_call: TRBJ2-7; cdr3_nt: TGTGCCAGCAGCTTAGATCGACAGCCCCAGTGGGTTTACGAGCAGTACTTC; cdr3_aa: CASSLDRQPQWVYEQYF
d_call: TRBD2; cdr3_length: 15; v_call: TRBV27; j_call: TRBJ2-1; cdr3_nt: TGTGCCAGCAGTCTAGGGACTAGCGGGGGCGATGAGCAGTTCTTC; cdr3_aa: CASSLGTSGGDEQFF
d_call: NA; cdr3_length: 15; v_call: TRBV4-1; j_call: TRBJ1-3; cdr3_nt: TGCGCCAGCAGCCAAGATCAAACAAGTAGAAACACCATATATTTT; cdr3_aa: CASSQDQTSRNTIYF
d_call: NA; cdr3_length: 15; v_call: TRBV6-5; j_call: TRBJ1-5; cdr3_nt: TGTGCCAGCAGTTGGAATAAAGGCAGCGCTCAGCCCCAGCATTTT; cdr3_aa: CASSWNKGSAQPQHF
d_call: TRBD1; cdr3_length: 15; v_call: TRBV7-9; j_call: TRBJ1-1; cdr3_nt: TGTGCCAGCAGCCGCCGGGACAGATTGAACACTGAAGCTTTCTTT; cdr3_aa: CASSRRDRLNTEAFF
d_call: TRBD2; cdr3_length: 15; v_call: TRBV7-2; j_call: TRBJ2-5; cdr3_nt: TGTGCCAGCAGATCCGGGACTAGCCGAGGGGGGACCCAGTACTTC; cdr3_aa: CASRSGTSRGGTQYF
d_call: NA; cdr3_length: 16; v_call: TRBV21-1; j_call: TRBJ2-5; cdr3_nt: TGTGCCATCCAGCGGAGGGCGGAGGAGCGCCAAGAGACCCAGTACTTC; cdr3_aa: CAIQRRAEERQETQYF
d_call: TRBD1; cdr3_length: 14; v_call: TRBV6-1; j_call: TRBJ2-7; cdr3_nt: TGTGCCAGCAGTTCCGGGACAGGCCTCTACGAGCAGTACTTC; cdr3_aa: CASSSGTGLYEQYF
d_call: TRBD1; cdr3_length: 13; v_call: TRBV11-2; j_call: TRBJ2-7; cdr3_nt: TGTGCCAGCAGCGTGGGGACAGCCTACGAGCAGTACTTC; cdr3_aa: CASSVGTAYEQYF
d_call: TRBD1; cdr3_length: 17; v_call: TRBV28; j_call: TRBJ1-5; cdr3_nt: TGTGCCAGCAGTAACCAAGGCAGGGGGAGTAACAATCAGCCCCAGCATTTT; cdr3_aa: CASSNQGRGSNNQPQHF
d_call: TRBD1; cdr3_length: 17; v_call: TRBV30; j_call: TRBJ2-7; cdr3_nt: TGTGCCTGGAGTCCGTACGGTCGACAGGGAGTCTCCTACGAGCAGTACTTC; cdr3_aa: CAWSPYGRQGVSYEQYF
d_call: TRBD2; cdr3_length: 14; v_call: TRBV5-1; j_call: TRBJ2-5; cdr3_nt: TGCGCCAGCAGCACCTTAGCGGGAGAACAGACCCAGTACTTC; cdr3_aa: CASSTLAGEQTQYF
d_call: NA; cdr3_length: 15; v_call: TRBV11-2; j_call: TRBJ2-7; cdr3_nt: TGTGCCAGCAGCTTAGGGGACACGGCCGTTTTCGAGCAGTACTTC; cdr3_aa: CASSLGDTAVFEQYF
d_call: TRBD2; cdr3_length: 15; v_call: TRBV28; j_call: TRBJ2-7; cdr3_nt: TGTGCCAGCAGTTTTGTCGCTAGCGGGAGTTACGAGCAGTACTTC; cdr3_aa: CASSFVASGSYEQYF
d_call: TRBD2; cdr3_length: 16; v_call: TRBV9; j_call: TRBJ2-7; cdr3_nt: TGTGCCAGCAGCTCAATAGCGGGAGGGAGCGCCTACGAGCAGTACTTC; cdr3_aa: CASSSIAGGSAYEQYF
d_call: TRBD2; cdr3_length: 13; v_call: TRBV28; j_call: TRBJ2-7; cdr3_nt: TGTGCCAGCAGTTTCGGGGGGGAGTACGAGCAGTACTTC; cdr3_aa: CASSFGGEYEQYF
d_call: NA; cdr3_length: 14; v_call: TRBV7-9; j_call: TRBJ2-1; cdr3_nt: TGTGCCAGCAGCTTAGGTGGGCATTACAATGAGCAGTTCTTC; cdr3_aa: CASSLGGHYNEQFF
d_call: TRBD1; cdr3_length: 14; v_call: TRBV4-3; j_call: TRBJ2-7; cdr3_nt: TGCGCCAGCAGCCCCGGGACAGTATACTACGAGCAGTACTTC; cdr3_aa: CASSPGTVYYEQYF
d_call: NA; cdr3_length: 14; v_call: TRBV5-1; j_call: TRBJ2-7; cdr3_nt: TGCGCCAGCAGCTTGGGGCCAGGGGCCTACGAGCAGTACTTC; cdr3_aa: CASSLGPGAYEQYF
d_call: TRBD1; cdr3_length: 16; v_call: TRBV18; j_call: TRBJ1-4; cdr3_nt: TGTGCCAGCTCACCACGTGACCTGGGACAGCATGAAAAACTGTTTTTT; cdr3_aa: CASSPRDLGQHEKLFF
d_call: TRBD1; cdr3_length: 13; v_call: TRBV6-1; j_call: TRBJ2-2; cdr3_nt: TGTGCCAGCACAGGGGGCCCCACCGGGGAGCTGTTTTTT; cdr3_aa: CASTGGPTGELFF
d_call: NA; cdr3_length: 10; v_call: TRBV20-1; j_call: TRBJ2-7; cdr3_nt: TGCAGTGCTATTACAGGGAATCAGTACTTC; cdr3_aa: CSAITGNQYF
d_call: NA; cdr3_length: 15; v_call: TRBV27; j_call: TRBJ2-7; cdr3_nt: TGTGCCAGCAGTCCCGTTCCCATTAGCAGGGACGAGCAGTACTTC; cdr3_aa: CASSPVPISRDEQYF
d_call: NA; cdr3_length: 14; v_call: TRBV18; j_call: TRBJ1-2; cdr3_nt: TGTGCCAGCTCACCGGGAGCCACTAACTATGGCTACACCTTC; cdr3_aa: CASSPGATNYGYTF
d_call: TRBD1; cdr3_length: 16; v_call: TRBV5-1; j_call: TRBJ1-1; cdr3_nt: TGCGCCAGCAGCTTGGCCGGGACAGGGCTTAACACTGAAGCTTTCTTT; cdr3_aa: CASSLAGTGLNTEAFF
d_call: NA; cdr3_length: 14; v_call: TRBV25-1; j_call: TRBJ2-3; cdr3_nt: TGTGCCAGCAGTGATGCGGGGGCAATAGATACGCAGTATTTT; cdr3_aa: CASSDAGAIDTQYF
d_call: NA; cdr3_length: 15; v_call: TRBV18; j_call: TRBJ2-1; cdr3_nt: TGTGCCAGCTCACCAATGAGCGGCACCTACAATGAGCAGTTCTTC; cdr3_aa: CASSPMSGTYNEQFF
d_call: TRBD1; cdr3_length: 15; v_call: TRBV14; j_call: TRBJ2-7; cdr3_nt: TGTGCCAGCAGCCAAGACCCCGGGACAGTCTACGAGCAGTACTTC; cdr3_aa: CASSQDPGTVYEQYF
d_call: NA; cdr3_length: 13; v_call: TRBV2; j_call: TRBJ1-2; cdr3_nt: TGTGCCAGCAGGCAAGATCGGGACTATGGCTACACCTTC; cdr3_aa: CASRQDRDYGYTF
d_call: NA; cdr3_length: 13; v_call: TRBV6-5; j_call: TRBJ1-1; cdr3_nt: TGTGCCAGCAATAAACACACGGGTGCTGAAGCTTTCTTT; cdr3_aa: CASNKHTGAEAFF
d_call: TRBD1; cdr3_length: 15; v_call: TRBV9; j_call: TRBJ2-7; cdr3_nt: TGTGCCAGCAGCCGACAGGGGTCGTCCAGCTACGAGCAGTACTTC; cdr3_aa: CASSRQGSSSYEQYF
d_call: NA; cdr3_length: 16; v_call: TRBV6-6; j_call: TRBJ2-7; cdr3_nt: TGTGCCAGCAGTTACTCTCTGGGGCTCCGGGCCTACGAGCAGTACTTC; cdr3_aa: CASSYSLGLRAYEQYF
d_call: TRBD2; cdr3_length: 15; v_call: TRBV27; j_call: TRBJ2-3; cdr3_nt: TGTGCCAGCAGTTTACGGGGGGTTGGGACAGATACGCAGTATTTT; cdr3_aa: CASSLRGVGTDTQYF
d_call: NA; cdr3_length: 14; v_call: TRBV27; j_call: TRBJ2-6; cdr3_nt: TGTGCCAGCAGCCAGGTAGCTGGGGCCAACGTCCTGACTTTC; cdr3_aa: CASSQVAGANVLTF
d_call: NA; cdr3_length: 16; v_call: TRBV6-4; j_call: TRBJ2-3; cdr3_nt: TGTGCCAGCAGTGACTCAGGGGCAGGGTTTGCAGATACGCAGTATTTT; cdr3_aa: CASSDSGAGFADTQYF
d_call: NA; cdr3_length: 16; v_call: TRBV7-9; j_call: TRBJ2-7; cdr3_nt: TGTGCCAGCACGGCCCCCGGGACTGGTAGAACCTACGAGCAGTACTTC; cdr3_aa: CASTAPGTGRTYEQYF
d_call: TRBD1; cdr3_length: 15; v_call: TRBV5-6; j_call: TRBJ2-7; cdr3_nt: TGTGCCAGCAGCGTGGACAGGGGCTTCTCCTACGAGCAGTACTTC; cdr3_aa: CASSVDRGFSYEQYF
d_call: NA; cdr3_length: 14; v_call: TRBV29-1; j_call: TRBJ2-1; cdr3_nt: TGCAGCGTTGAGCCGACAGGCACCTACAATGAGCAGTTCTTC; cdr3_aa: CSVEPTGTYNEQFF
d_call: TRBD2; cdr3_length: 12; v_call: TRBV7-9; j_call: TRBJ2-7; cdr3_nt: TGTGCCGGGGGGGACGGGGGGAACGAGCAGTACTTC; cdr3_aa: CAGGDGGNEQYF
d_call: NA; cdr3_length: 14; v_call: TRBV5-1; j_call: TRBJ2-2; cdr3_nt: TGCGCCAGCAGCCTAGCAGTAAGCACCGGGGAGCTGTTTTTT; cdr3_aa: CASSLAVSTGELFF
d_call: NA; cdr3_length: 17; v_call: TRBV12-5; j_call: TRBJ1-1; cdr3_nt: TGTGCTAGTGGTCAAGCGATCATTGCGGGGGGGAACACTGAAGCTTTCTTT; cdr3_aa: CASGQAIIAGGNTEAFF
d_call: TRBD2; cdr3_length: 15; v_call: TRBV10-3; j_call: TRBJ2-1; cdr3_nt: TGTGCCATCACTATAGCGGGAGTGGGGTACAATGAGCAGTTCTTC; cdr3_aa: CAITIAGVGYNEQFF
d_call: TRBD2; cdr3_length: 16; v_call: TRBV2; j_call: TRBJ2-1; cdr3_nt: TGTGCCAGCAGTGAAAGACTAGCGGGAGGGGACAATGAGCAGTTCTTC; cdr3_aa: CASSERLAGGDNEQFF
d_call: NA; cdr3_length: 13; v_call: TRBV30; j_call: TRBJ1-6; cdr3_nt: TGTGCCTGGAGTGTCAGCCGGCGGTCACCCCTCCACTTT; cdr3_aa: CAWSVSRRSPLHF
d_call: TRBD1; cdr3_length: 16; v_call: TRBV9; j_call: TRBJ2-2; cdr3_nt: TGTGCCAGCAGCGACCCAGGGGGTGTAGGCACCGGGGAGCTGTTTTTT; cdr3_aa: CASSDPGGVGTGELFF
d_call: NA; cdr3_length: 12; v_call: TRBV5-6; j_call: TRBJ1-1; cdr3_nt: TGTGCCAGCAGATTGGGGGGGGCTGAAGCTTTCTTT; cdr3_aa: CASRLGGAEAFF